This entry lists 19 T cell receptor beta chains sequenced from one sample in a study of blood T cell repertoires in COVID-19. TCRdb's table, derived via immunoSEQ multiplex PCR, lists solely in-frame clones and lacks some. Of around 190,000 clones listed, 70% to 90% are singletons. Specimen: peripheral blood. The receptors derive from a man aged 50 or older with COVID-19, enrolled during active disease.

CDR3 sequence reads: CATSDRRTSGSLTGELFF. The CDR3 coding sequence is TGTGCCACCAGTGACCGCCGGACTAGCGGGAGCCTTACCGGGGAGCTGTTTTTT. V usage is TRBV24-1 and J usage is TRBJ2-2, with TRBD2 matching 13 bases. Trimming removed 4 bases from V and 5 bases from J; junction bases left unmatched: 9. This CDR3 has 18 amino acids. Germline loops: CDR1 KGHDR, CDR2 SFDVKD.

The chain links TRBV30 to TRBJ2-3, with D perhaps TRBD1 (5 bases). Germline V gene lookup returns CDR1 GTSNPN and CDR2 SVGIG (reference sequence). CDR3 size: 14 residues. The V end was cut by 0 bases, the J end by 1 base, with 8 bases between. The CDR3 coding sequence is TGTGCCTGGAGTGTACAAGGGGGCACAGATACGCAGTATTTT. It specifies CAWSVQGGTDTQYF.

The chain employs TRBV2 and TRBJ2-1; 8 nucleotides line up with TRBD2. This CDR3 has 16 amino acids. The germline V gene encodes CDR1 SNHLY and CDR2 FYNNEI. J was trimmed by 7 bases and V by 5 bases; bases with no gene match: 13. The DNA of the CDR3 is TGTGCCAGCAGTCAATACTTAGCGGGATATGGTAATGAGCAGTTCTTC. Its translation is CASSQYLAGYGNEQFF.

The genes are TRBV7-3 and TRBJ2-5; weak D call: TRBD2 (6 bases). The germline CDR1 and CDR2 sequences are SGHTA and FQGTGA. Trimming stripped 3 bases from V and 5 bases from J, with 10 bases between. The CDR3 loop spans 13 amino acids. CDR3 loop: CASSLTREETQYF. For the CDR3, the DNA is TGTGCCAGCAGCTTGACTAGGGAGGAGACCCAGTACTTC.

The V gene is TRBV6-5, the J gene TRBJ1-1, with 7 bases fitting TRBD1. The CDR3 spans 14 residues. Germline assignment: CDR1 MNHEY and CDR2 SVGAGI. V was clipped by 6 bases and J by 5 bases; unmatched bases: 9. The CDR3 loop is CASSRQGFGTEAFF. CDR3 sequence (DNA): TGTGCCAGCAGCCGACAGGGCTTCGGGACTGAAGCTTTCTTT.

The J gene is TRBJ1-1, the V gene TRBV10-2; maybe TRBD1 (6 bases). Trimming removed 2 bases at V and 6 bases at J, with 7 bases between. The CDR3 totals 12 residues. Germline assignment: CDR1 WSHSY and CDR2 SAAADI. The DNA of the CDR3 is TGCGCCAGCAGTGAGGCAGGGGCTGAAGCTTTCTTT. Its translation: CASSEAGAEAFF.

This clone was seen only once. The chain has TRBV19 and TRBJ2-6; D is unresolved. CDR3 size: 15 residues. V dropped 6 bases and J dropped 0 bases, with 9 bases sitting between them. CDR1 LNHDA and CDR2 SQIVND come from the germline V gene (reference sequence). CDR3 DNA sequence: TGTGCCAGTAGCCGAACAGCCTCTGGGGCCAACGTCCTGACTTTC. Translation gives CASSRTASGANVLTF.

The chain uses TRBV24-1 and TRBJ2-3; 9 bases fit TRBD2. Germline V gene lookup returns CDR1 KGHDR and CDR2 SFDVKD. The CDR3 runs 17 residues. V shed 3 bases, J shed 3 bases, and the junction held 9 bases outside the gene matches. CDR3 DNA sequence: TGTGCCACCAGTGATACCCTAGCGGGACCTCCGACAGATACGCAGTATTTT. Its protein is CATSDTLAGPPTDTQYF.

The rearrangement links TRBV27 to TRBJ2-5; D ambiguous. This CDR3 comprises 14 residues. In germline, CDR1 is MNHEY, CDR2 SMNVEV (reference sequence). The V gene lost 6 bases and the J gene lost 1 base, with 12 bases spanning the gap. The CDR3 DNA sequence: TGTGCCAGCAGACCCAGGTTAGGCCAAGAGACCCAGTACTTC. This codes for CASRPRLGQETQYF.

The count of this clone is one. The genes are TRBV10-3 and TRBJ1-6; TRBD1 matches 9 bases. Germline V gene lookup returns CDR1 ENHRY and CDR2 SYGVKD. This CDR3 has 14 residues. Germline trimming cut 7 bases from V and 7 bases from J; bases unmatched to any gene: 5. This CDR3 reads CAITRDRENSPLHF. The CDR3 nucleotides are TGTGCCATCACCAGGGACAGGGAGAATTCACCCCTCCACTTT.

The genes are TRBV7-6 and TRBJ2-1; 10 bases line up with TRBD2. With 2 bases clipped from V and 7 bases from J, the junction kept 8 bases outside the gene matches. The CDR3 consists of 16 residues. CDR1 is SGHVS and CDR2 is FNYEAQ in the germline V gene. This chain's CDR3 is CASSLLAGEGGNEQFF. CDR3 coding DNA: TGTGCCAGCAGCTTACTAGCGGGAGAAGGAGGGAATGAGCAGTTCTTC.

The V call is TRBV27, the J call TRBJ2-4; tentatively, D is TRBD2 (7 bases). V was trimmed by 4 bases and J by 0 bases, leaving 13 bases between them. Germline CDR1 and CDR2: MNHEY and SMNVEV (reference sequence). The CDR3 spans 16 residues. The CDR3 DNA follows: TGTGCCAGCAGTTCGGGCGGGGGCCTAGCCAAAAACATTCAGTACTTC. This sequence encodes CASSSGGGLAKNIQYF.

CDR3 in amino acids: CASSSGQEDPGETQYF. For the CDR3, the DNA is TGTGCCAGCAGCTCCGGACAGGAGGACCCTGGGGAGACCCAGTACTTC. This chain links TRBV5-5 with TRBJ2-5; 7 positions match TRBD1. The germline V gene has CDR1 SGHKS and CDR2 YYEKEE (reference sequence). V shed 3 bases and J 5 bases; nucleotides not matched to a gene: 13. The CDR3 sequence is 16 residues long.

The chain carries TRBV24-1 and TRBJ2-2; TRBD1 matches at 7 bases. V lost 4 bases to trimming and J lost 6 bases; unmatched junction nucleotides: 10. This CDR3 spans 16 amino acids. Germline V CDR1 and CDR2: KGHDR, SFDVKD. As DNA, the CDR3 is TGTGCCACCAGTGACCCGGGACAGCACGACGCCGGGGAGCTGTTTTTT. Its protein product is CATSDPGQHDAGELFF.

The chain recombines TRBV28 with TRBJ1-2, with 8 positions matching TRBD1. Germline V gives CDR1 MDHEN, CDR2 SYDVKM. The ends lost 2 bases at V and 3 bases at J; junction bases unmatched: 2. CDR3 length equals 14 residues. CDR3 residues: CASSLQGADYGYTF. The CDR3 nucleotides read TGTGCCAGCAGTTTACAGGGGGCAGACTATGGCTACACCTTC.

The CDR3 spells CASSLRGGTEAFF. The DNA of the CDR3 is TGTGCCAGCAGTTTAAGGGGGGGCACTGAAGCTTTCTTT. The chain recombines TRBV27 with TRBJ1-1; D possibly corresponds to TRBD1 (6 bases). V was shortened by 2 bases and J by 4 bases, with 8 bases between the two germline ends. The CDR3 has 13 amino acids. Germline CDR1 MNHEY, CDR2 SMNVEV (reference sequence).

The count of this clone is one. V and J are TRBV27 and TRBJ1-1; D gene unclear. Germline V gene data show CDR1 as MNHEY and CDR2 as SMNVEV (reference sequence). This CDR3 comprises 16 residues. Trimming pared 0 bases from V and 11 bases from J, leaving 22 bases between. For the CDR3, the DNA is TGTGCCAGCAGTTTATCGGATATCATGAACAAATTCAGGGCTTTCTTT. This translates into CASSLSDIMNKFRAFF.

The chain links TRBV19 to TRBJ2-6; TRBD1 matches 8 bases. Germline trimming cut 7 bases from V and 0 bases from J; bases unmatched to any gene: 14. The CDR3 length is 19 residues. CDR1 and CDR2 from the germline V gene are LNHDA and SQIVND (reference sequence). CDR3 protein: CASTPARDRTHSGANVLTF. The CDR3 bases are TGTGCCAGTACCCCCGCCCGGGACAGGACCCACTCTGGGGCCAACGTCCTGACTTTC.

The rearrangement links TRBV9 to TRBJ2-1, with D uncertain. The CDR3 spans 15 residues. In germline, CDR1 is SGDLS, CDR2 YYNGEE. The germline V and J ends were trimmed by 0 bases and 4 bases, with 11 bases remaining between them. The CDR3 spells CASSVEINIYNEQFF. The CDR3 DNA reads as TGTGCCAGCAGCGTAGAAATTAATATTTACAATGAGCAGTTCTTC.